Below are 23 T cell receptor beta chains sequenced from a single sample in a study of vaccination effects on CD4 cells after COVID-19. Their antigen targets remain unknown. Sequencing in the ViraFEST assay came after antigen-specific CD4+ T cells had been expanded with viral peptide pools, which were used to stimulate PBMC. CD4+ T cell isolation took place after 10 days of culture. Each participant received a vaccine that was either BNT162b2 or mRNA-1273, given as two doses. The assay was immunoSEQ multiplex PCR, and TCRdb's table has in-frame clones only and misses some. The profile shows around 25,000 clones, 75% to 80% of them singletons. The specimen comprised CD4+ T cells from PBMCs cultured with SARS-CoV-2 spike peptides, sampled after COVID-19 vaccination. The receptors were sampled from a human donor who received a COVID-19 vaccine. Some clones in this sample may be carry-over from other donors' samples.

This chain connects TRBV9 to TRBJ1-3; TRBD1 is a possible D gene (6 bases). V shed 4 bases and J shed 1 base, with 21 bases lying between them. From germline, CDR1 is SGDLS and CDR2 YYNGEE. This CDR3 has 18 residues. The CDR3 loop reads CASSTHGTGGASGNTIYF. Here the CDR3 DNA reads TGTGCCAGCAGCACCCATGGAACGGGGGGCGCTTCTGGAAACACCATATATTTT.

This clone was picked up one time. The genes are TRBV6-1 and TRBJ1-2, with D perhaps matching TRBD1 (5 bases). Germline assignment: CDR1 MNHNS and CDR2 SASEGT. The CDR3 is 13 residues long. Trimming took off 3 bases at V and 4 bases at J, with 9 bases between the two ends. CDR3 protein: CASSETVIYGYTF. Here the CDR3 DNA reads TGTGCCAGCAGTGAGACAGTCATCTATGGCTACACCTTC.

The CDR3 loop reads CASSLLPGGGANTGELFF. In DNA form, the CDR3 reads TGTGCCAGCAGCCTTCTTCCAGGCGGGGGGGCGAACACCGGGGAGCTGTTTTTT. The V gene is TRBV3-1 (or the pseudogene TRBV3-2), the J gene TRBJ2-2; TRBD2 agrees at 9 bases. V lost 4 bases to trimming and J lost 0 bases; unmatched junction nucleotides: 9. The V gene's germline CDR1 is LGHDT and CDR2 YNNKEL (reference sequence). This CDR3 has 18 amino acids.

The V call is TRBV28, the J call TRBJ1-2, with D tentatively TRBD1 (6 bases). V lost 3 bases to trimming and J lost 7 bases, with 18 bases between them. The CDR3 runs to 15 residues. The germline CDR1 and CDR2 sequences are MDHEN and SYDVKM. The CDR3 here is CASSLSPQGRVGYTF. The CDR3 coding sequence is TGTGCCAGCAGTTTGAGTCCTCAGGGGAGGGTTGGCTACACCTTC.

This clone was counted a single time. This sequence joins TRBV9 and TRBJ1-4; D unresolved. This CDR3 spans 14 amino acids. Germline CDR1 SGDLS, CDR2 YYNGEE. V lost 6 bases to trimming and J lost 5 bases, with 14 bases between them. The DNA of the CDR3 is TGTGCCAGCACCCGGACGGGGAGGAATGAAAAACTGTTTTTT. Amino acid sequence: CASTRTGRNEKLFF. The whole variable domain, filled in from reference TRBV9 and TRBJ1-4, reads DSGVTQTPKHLITATGQRVTLRCSPRSGDLSVYWYQQSLDQGLQFLIQYYNGEERAKGNILERFSAQQFPDLHSELNLSSLELGDSALYFCASTRTGRNEKLFFGSGTQLSVL.

The chain carries TRBV30 and TRBJ1-2, with 8 positions matching TRBD1. V dropped 0 bases and J dropped 7; count of bases not matched to a gene: 4. This CDR3 is built from 13 residues. Germline CDR1 is GTSNPN and CDR2 is SVGIG (reference sequence). The CDR3 loop is CAWSVQGEAGYTF. The CDR3 region has the DNA TGTGCCTGGAGTGTACAGGGGGAGGCTGGCTACACCTTC.

This clone was observed a few times. The chain employs TRBV18 and TRBJ1-1; tentative D call: TRBD1 (5 bases). Trimming stripped 0 bases from V and 4 bases from J, with 12 bases between. The CDR3 is made up of 15 amino acids. CDR1 and CDR2 from the germline V gene are KGHSH and LQKENI. This chain's CDR3 is CASSPPSQVRTEAFF. In DNA form, the CDR3 reads TGTGCCAGCTCACCACCGTCACAGGTGCGCACTGAAGCTTTCTTT.

This CDR3 reads CAWSLRGPDTQYF. The CDR3 DNA follows: TGTGCCTGGAGCCTTAGGGGCCCAGATACGCAGTATTTT. The V and J genes are TRBV30 and TRBJ2-3, with a weak D call TRBD1 (5 bases). Looked up from germline, CDR1 is GTSNPN and CDR2 is SVGIG (reference sequence). V lost 3 bases to trimming and J lost 4 bases, with 11 bases between them. The CDR3 extends over 13 amino acids. Using reference TRBV30 and TRBJ2-3 for the parts outside the CDR3, the full variable domain is SQTIHQWPATLVQPVGSPLSLECTVEGTSNPNLYWYRQAAGRGLQLLFYSVGIGQISSEVPQNLSASRPQDRQFILSSKKLLLSDSGFYLCAWSLRGPDTQYFGPGTRLTVL.

The rearrangement links TRBV5-1 to TRBJ1-1; possible D gene TRBD1, 5 bases. CDR1 SGHRS and CDR2 YFSETQ come from the germline V gene. V was pared by 2 bases and J by 1 base, with 9 bases between. The CDR3 is 14 amino acids. The CDR3 coding sequence is TGCGCCAGCAGCTTATCCACAGGGAACACTGAAGCTTTCTTT. Its protein product is CASSLSTGNTEAFF. The full variable domain, in which reference TRBV5-1 and TRBJ1-1 provide the parts outside the CDR3, is KAGVTQTPRYLIKTRGQQVTLSCSPISGHRSVSWYQQTPGQGLQFLFEYFSETQRNKGNFPGRFSGRQFSNSRSEMNVSTLELGDSALYLCASSLSTGNTEAFFGQGTRLTVV.

This clone showed up just once. The chain carries TRBV5-1 and TRBJ1-3; D gene ambiguous. V shed 5 bases and J shed 0 bases, with 6 bases lying between them. Germline V lookup: CDR1 SGHRS, CDR2 YFSETQ. The CDR3 loop spans 13 amino acids. CDR3 coding DNA: TGCGCCAGCAGGGTAGACTCTGGAAACACCATATATTTT. Translation gives CASRVDSGNTIYF. Together with reference TRBV5-1 and TRBJ1-3, the CDR3 gives the full variable domain: KAGVTQTPRYLIKTRGQQVTLSCSPISGHRSVSWYQQTPGQGLQFLFEYFSETQRNKGNFPGRFSGRQFSNSRSEMNVSTLELGDSALYLCASRVDSGNTIYFGEGSWLTVV.

The V gene is TRBV5-5, the J gene TRBJ2-7, with D perhaps matching TRBD1 (6 bases). Germline CDR1 reads SGHKS; CDR2 reads YYEKEE (reference sequence). V was pared by 0 bases and J by 3 bases, with 10 bases between. The CDR3 length is 14 residues. CDR3 protein: CASSLDGGHYEQYV. In DNA form, the CDR3 reads TGTGCCAGCAGCTTGGATGGGGGCCACTACGAGCAGTACGTC.

The J gene is TRBJ2-5, the V gene TRBV29-1, with TRBD1 matching over 7 bases. Germline V CDR1 and CDR2: SQVTM, ANQGSEA. V lost 4 bases, J lost 4 bases, and 3 bases stayed unmatched. The CDR3 extends over 12 amino acids. CDR3 amino acids: CSVGAGGETQYF. CDR3 DNA: TGCAGCGTTGGGGCAGGGGGAGAGACCCAGTACTTC.

This chain uses TRBV15 with TRBJ2-5; TRBD2 agrees at 11 bases. Germline values: CDR1 LNHNV, CDR2 YYDKDF (reference sequence). The ends lost 0 bases at V and 5 bases at J; junction bases unmatched: 8. The CDR3 loop spans 17 amino acids. For the CDR3, the DNA is TGTGCCACCAGCAGAGATCGTAGCGGGGGGGAGGTGGAGACCCAGTACTTC. Its translation: CATSRDRSGGEVETQYF.

This chain links TRBV19 with TRBJ2-5; no definite D call. Germline V lookup: CDR1 LNHDA, CDR2 SQIVND (reference sequence). This CDR3 region has 13 residues. Trimming shortened V by 1 base and J by 5 bases, and 8 bases separated the two germline ends. CDR3 protein: CASSIGMWETQYF. CDR3 DNA: TGTGCCAGTAGTATAGGAATGTGGGAGACCCAGTACTTC.

The chain carries TRBV14 and TRBJ2-5, with 7 bases fitting TRBD2. The V and J ends lost 0 bases and 0 bases, in that order; junction bases with no gene match: 10. This CDR3 has 18 amino acids. CDR1 is SGHDN, CDR2 FVKESK, per germline. CDR3: CASSQEGGRLQYQETQYF. The DNA for the CDR3 is TGTGCCAGCAGCCAAGAAGGCGGGAGACTTCAGTACCAAGAGACCCAGTACTTC.

This CDR3 is CASSLAGRETQYF. In DNA, the CDR3 is TGCGCCAGCAGTTTAGCGGGGAGGGAGACCCAGTACTTC. This rearrangement joins TRBV10-2 to TRBJ2-5; TRBD2 matches at 8 bases. The trim removed 5 bases at V and 5 bases at J, leaving 4 bases unmatched. From germline, CDR1 is WSHSY and CDR2 SAAADI. The CDR3 consists of 13 residues.

The gene calls are TRBV6-2 or TRBV6-3 and TRBJ2-4; weak D call: TRBD1 (6 bases). The CDR3 consists of 14 residues. CDR1 MNHEY and CDR2 SVGEGT come from the germline V gene. The V end lost 2 bases, the J end lost 2 bases, and 7 bases lay between the germline ends. The CDR3 region is CASSYQGTKNIQYF. CDR3 in DNA: TGTGCCAGCAGTTACCAGGGGACCAAAAACATTCAGTACTTC.

V and J are TRBV5-1 and TRBJ2-7; D possibly corresponds to TRBD1 (7 bases). The V end was cut by 0 bases, the J end by 4 bases, with 14 bases between. Germline-derived CDR1 and CDR2 are SGHRS and YFSETQ. CDR3 length: 15 residues. The CDR3 sequence: CASSLASGGPYEQYV. The CDR3 bases are TGCGCCAGCAGCTTGGCTTCAGGGGGGCCTTACGAGCAGTACGTC.

This clone was seen a single time. The V call is TRBV3-1 (or the pseudogene TRBV3-2), the J call TRBJ1-2, with D tentatively TRBD1 (5 bases). In germline, CDR1 is LGHDT, CDR2 YNNKEL (reference sequence). The germline V and J ends were trimmed by 1 base and 8 bases, with 14 bases remaining between them. This CDR3 has 14 amino acids. In DNA form, the CDR3 reads TGTGCCAGCAGCCAAGGTGAAGGGGCGGGAGGCTACACCTTC. Amino acids: CASSQGEGAGGYTF.

The V gene is TRBV6-4, the J gene TRBJ2-3, with D possibly being TRBD1 (5 bases). The CDR3 has 14 residues. The V end was cut by 4 bases, the J end by 5 bases, with 13 bases between. Looked up from germline, CDR1 is MRHNA and CDR2 is SNTAGT. The chain's CDR3 is CASSVQGMQDTQYF. The CDR3 DNA reads TGTGCCAGCAGTGTTCAGGGAATGCAAGATACGCAGTATTTT.

The sample holds one count of this clone. The chain carries TRBV18 and TRBJ1-1; no firm D call. With 4 bases removed from V and 0 bases from J, the gap between germline ends came to 12 bases. This CDR3 region has 15 residues. Germline V lookup: CDR1 KGHSH, CDR2 LQKENI. CDR3 residues: CASSRGRHMNTEAFF. The CDR3 nucleotides read TGTGCCAGCTCACGCGGCAGGCACATGAACACTGAAGCTTTCTTT.

This clone is judged medium-sized. V gene TRBV12-3 or TRBV12-4 combines with J gene TRBJ1-4; D gene ambiguous. V was trimmed by 4 bases and J by 12 bases, leaving 9 bases between them. The CDR3 runs to 11 residues. The CDR3 bases are TGTGCCAGCAGTTCGGGGATAGAACTGTTTTTT. Translating it yields CASSSGIELFF.

In this sample, this clone turned up once. The J gene is TRBJ2-6, the V gene TRBV5-1; weak D call: TRBD2 (7 bases). Germline CDR1 is SGHRS and CDR2 is YFSETQ. The CDR3 is 18 amino acids. The V end was cut by 3 bases, the J end by 2 bases, with 18 bases between. In nucleotides, the CDR3 is TGCGCCAGCAGCTGGGGGAACCGGGGGGCGGCTGGGGCCAACGTCCTGACTTTC. Translation gives CASSWGNRGAAGANVLTF.